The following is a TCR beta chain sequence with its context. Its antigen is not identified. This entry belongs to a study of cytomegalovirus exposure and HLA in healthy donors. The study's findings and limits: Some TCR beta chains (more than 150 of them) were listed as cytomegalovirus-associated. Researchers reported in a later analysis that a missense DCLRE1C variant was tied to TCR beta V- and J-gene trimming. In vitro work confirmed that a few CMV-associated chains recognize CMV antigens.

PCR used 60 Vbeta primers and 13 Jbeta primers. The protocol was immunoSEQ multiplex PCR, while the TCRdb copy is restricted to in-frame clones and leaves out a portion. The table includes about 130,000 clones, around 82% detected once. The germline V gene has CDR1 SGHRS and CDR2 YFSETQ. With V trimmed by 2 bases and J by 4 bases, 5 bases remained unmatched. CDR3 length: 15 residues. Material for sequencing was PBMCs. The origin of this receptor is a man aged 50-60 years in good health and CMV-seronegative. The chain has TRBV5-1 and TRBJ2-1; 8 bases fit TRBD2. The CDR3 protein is CASSFLAGDYNEQFF. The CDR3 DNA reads TGCGCCAGCAGCTTCCTAGCGGGCGATTACAATGAGCAGTTCTTC.